This entry is about one T cell receptor beta chain. The entry originates in a study of shared clonotypes between healthy human individuals. Investigators spread the genomic DNA of each subset evenly over several immunoSEQ plates. Per sorted-subset replicate PCR, input was 150 to 250 ng DNA, representing roughly 29,000 T cell genomes. In the authors' methods: Filtering differed, since immunoSEQ gave only junction sequences and no quality scores. Repertoires were generated with immunoSEQ multiplex PCR, while TCRdb's copy carries only in-frame clones and drops some. For V, J and clone size, that table is used; D and trimming come from the DNA. The sample lists under 1 million clones, 96% occurring once. V shed 8 bases and J 0 bases; nucleotides not matched to a gene: 4. CDR3 size: 14 residues. Germline CDR1 SEHNR, CDR2 FQNEAQ (reference sequence). Cells designated naive CD8 were CD45RO-negative and were positively selected for CCR7, with terminally differentiated effector memory CD45RA+ cells excluded. HIV-negative, healthy adults without recent acute infections or vaccinations were the donors.

This TCR was recovered from a man aged 25-40 years in good health. The chain combines TRBV7-9 with TRBJ2-1; 7 positions match TRBD2. Sequenced: naive CD8+ T cells sorted from blood. As DNA, the CDR3 is TGTGCCAGCTGTCGCGGGAGCTCCTACAATGAGCAGTTCTTC. Translated: CASCRGSSYNEQFF.